The 8 T cell receptor beta chains in this list originate from one sample, sequenced in a study of blood T cell repertoires in COVID-19. The assay was immunoSEQ multiplex PCR, and TCRdb's table has in-frame clones only and misses some. Altogether about 99,000 clones are present, 80% to 85% being singletons, with the ten largest covering about 2%. What was sequenced was peripheral blood. The receptors stem from a man between 65 and 79 years old with active or convalescent COVID-19.

This rearrangement joins TRBV7-2 to TRBJ2-1; 11 bases map to TRBD2. CDR1 and CDR2 (germline): SGHTA, FQGNSA. The V gene end was trimmed by 4 bases and the J gene end by 3 bases; junction bases not matched to a gene: 11. CDR3 length equals 18 residues. The CDR3 DNA is TGTGCCAGCAGCTCCTACGTAGGGACTAGCGGCCGCTACAATGAGCAGTTCTTC. It encodes CASSSYVGTSGRYNEQFF.

The chain employs TRBV5-1 and TRBJ2-1, with 16 nucleotides matching TRBD2. CDR3 size: 17 residues. The germline V gene encodes CDR1 SGHRS and CDR2 YFSETQ. Germline trimming cut 5 bases from V and 8 bases from J; bases unmatched to any gene: 10. The CDR3 DNA follows: TGCGCCAGCAGTTCCGGGACTAGCGGGGGGGCCATAGATGAGCAGTTCTTC. It yields the protein CASSSGTSGGAIDEQFF.

The chain combines TRBV3-1 (or the pseudogene TRBV3-2) with TRBJ1-4; 10 bases agree with TRBD1. Germline loops: CDR1 LGHDT, CDR2 YNNKEL (reference sequence). Trimming took 4 bases from V and 7 from J; bases not matched to a gene: 6. This CDR3 region has 15 residues. Here the CDR3 reads CASSPRQGAGEKLFF. CDR3 nucleotide sequence: TGTGCCAGCAGCCCGCGACAGGGGGCTGGTGAAAAACTGTTTTTT.

The V gene is TRBV7-3, the J gene TRBJ2-1; 9 bases are a match to TRBD2. Unmatched junction bases numbered 11, after V lost 4 bases and J lost 7 bases. This CDR3 region has 16 residues. In germline, CDR1 is SGHTA, CDR2 FQGTGA. The chain's CDR3 is CASSYGSGGARNEQFF. The CDR3 nucleotides are TGTGCCAGCAGCTACGGTAGCGGGGGAGCACGGAATGAGCAGTTCTTC.

As for this clone: This CDR3 is also generated by other DNA sequences in the sample. The CDR3 bases are TGTGCCAGCAGTTTGGGACAGTTGAACACTGAAGCTTTCTTT. This sequence encodes CASSLGQLNTEAFF. V and J are TRBV28 and TRBJ1-1, with 7 bases aligning to TRBD1. The CDR3 is 14 residues long. V dropped 3 bases and J dropped 0; count of bases not matched to a gene: 1. The germline V gene has CDR1 MDHEN and CDR2 SYDVKM.

V usage is TRBV6-6 and J usage is TRBJ2-7; 9 nucleotides agree with TRBD2. V lost 4 bases to trimming and J lost 2 bases; unmatched junction nucleotides: 3. This CDR3 comprises 14 residues. Germline assignment: CDR1 MNHNY and CDR2 SVGAGI (reference sequence). The CDR3 nucleotides are TGTGCCAGCAGTTCAGCGGGGGGTGCCTACGAGCAGTACTTC. This sequence encodes CASSSAGGAYEQYF.

The chain uses TRBV6-2 or TRBV6-3 and TRBJ2-5, with a possible D match to TRBD1 (5 bases). Trimming stripped 0 bases from V and 4 bases from J, with 9 bases between. This CDR3 region has 14 residues. Germline-derived CDR1 and CDR2 are MNHEY and SVGEGT. CDR3: CASSYSAGRETQYF. DNA for the CDR3: TGTGCCAGCAGTTACTCCGCAGGGCGAGAGACCCAGTACTTC.

The chain employs TRBV7-3 and TRBJ2-2; TRBD2 might be the D (6 bases). The CDR3 is 12 residues long. Germline lookup yields CDR1 SGHTA and CDR2 FQGTGA. V lost 5 bases and J lost 6, with 7 bases in between. The CDR3 region is CASSPGAGELFF. The CDR3 nucleotides read TGTGCCAGCAGCCCGGGGGCCGGGGAGCTGTTTTTT.